This TCR beta chain was found in a study of shared clonotypes between healthy human individuals. V was pared by 4 bases and J by 3 bases, with 6 bases of the junction left unmatched. This CDR3 spans 15 amino acids. Germline V gene data show CDR1 as SGHRS and CDR2 as YFSETQ. Overall study results and limits: Naive subsets generally had larger estimated richness than memory subsets. Rarefaction indicated that sorted-subset sequencing remained incomplete although depth was large.

This clone was counted a single time. What it binds is not known. Within the sample, other DNA sequences also encode this same CDR3. Repertoires were generated with immunoSEQ multiplex PCR, while TCRdb's copy carries only in-frame clones and drops some. The sample includes millions of clones, 85% to 95% of them seen just once. The chain has TRBV5-1 and TRBJ1-4, with TRBD1 matching over 7 bases. The sample consisted of naive CD4+ T cells sorted from blood. Regarding subset: CD45RA+ positively selected. The clonotype comes from a man younger than 35 in good health. CDR3 nucleotides: TGCGCCAGCAGCCCCTGGACAGGACCTAATGAAAAACTGTTTTTT. Protein: CASSPWTGPNEKLFF.